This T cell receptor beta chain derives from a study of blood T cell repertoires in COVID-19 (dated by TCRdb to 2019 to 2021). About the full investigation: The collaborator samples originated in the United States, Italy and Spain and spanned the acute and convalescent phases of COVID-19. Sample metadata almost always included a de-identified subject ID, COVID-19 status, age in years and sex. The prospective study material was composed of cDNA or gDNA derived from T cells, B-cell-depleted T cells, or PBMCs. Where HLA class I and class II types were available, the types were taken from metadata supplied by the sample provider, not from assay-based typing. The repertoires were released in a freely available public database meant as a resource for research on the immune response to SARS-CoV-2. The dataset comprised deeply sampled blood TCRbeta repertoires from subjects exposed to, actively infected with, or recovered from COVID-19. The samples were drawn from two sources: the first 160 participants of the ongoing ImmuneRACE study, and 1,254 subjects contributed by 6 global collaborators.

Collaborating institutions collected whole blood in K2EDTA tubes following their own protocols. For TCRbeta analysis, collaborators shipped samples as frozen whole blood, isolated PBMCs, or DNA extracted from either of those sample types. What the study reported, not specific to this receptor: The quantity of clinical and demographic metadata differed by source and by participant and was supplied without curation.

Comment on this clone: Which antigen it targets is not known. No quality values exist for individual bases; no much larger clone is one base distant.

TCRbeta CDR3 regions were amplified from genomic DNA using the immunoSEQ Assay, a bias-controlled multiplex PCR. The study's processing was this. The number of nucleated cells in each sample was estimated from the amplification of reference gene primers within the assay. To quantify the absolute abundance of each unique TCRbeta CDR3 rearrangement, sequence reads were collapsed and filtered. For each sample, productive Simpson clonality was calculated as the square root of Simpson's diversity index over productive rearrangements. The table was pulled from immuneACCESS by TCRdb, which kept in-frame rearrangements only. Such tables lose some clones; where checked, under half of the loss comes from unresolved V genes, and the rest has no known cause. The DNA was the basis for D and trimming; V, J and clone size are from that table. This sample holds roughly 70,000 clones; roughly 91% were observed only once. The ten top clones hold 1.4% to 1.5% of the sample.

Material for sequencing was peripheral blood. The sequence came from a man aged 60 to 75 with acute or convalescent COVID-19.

The sequenced DNA is TGCGCCAGCAGCTTGGAGCAGCGGGTCCCGGGCTACGAGCAGTACTTC. It codes for CASSLEQRVPGYEQYF. Recombination joined TRBV5-1 with TRBJ2-7; the D segment could be TRBD2, given 6 matching bases. V gives up 0 bases and J gives up 3 bases, and the segment between their germline ends measures 16 bases. The germline V gene encodes CDR1 SGHRS and CDR2 YFSETQ. The CDR3 covers 16 residues, taking in both the cysteine and the phenylalanine. Of the read, only the CDR3 DNA is kept; its 48 bases are in frame from base 1.